This passage covers 6 T cell receptor beta chains from one sample sequenced in a study of blood T cell repertoires in COVID-19. Clones were sequenced by immunoSEQ multiplex PCR, and TCRdb holds only the in-frame ones, with some missing. The sample records tens of thousands of clones, 88% being singletons. Sequencing was carried out using peripheral blood. These receptors were obtained from a man aged 55 to 69 with active COVID-19.

This chain links TRBV10-3 with TRBJ1-2; 10 bases line up with TRBD1. The CDR3 sequence is 14 residues long. Germline assignment: CDR1 ENHRY and CDR2 SYGVKD. Trimming at V came to 6 bases and at J to 4 bases, leaving 5 bases not matched to a gene. The chain's CDR3 is CAIRPGQGIYGYTF. The CDR3 bases are TGTGCCATCAGGCCGGGACAGGGGATCTATGGCTACACCTTC.

The V call is TRBV29-1, the J call TRBJ2-1, with 10 nucleotides matching TRBD1. CDR1 and CDR2 (germline): SQVTM, ANQGSEA. The V segment lost 5 bases and the J segment 15 bases; nucleotides outside the gene matches: 16. This CDR3 is built from 14 residues. CDR3 coding DNA: TGCAGCGTTTCCCCGACAGGGGGCGGAATTGCATGGTTCTTC. Its translation is CSVSPTGGGIAWFF.

V and J are TRBV2 and TRBJ2-7, with a possible D match to TRBD1 (6 bases). V was pared by 8 bases and J by 0 bases, with 17 bases between. CDR3 length: 15 residues. Germline V gene data show CDR1 as SNHLY and CDR2 as FYNNEI. The CDR3 DNA reads as TGTGCCAGCCGGAAAGAGACAGGAAACTCCTACGAGCAGTACTTC. It codes for CASRKETGNSYEQYF. The whole variable domain, filled in from reference TRBV2 and TRBJ2-7, reads EPEVTQTPSHQVTQMGQEVILRCVPISNHLYFYWYRQILGQKVEFLVSFYNNEISEKSEIFDDQFSVERPDGSNFTLKIRSTKLEDSAMYFCASRKETGNSYEQYFGPGTRLTVT.

This chain joins TRBV6-5 and TRBJ2-7; TRBD2 agrees at 10 bases. V lost 7 bases and J lost 2; bases outside the gene matches: 8. Germline V gene sequence: CDR1 MNHEY, CDR2 SVGAGI. The CDR3 has 15 amino acids. This CDR3 reads CASNGLAVPPYEQYF. The CDR3 nucleotides are TGTGCCAGCAATGGACTAGCGGTCCCTCCCTACGAGCAGTACTTC.

The genes are TRBV19 and TRBJ2-1, with 7 bases lining up with TRBD1. With 6 bases clipped from V and 3 bases from J, the junction kept 8 bases outside the gene matches. This CDR3 region has 15 residues. In germline, CDR1 is LNHDA, CDR2 SQIVND (reference sequence). Here the CDR3 reads CASSPRQGDYNEQFF. DNA for the CDR3: TGTGCCAGTAGCCCTCGACAGGGAGACTACAATGAGCAGTTCTTC.

The sample holds a few counts of this clone. The chain uses TRBV10-1 and TRBJ2-7; 8 positions match TRBD1. Germline V CDR1 and CDR2: WNHNN, SYGVQD (reference sequence). This CDR3 comprises 14 residues. With 4 bases clipped from V and 2 bases from J, the junction kept 4 bases outside the gene matches. The CDR3 DNA is TGCGCCAGCAGTGGGGGACAGGCCCCCTACGAGCAGTACTTC. This encodes CASSGGQAPYEQYF.